The T cell receptor beta chain described here comes from a study of blood T cell repertoires in COVID-19. Authors' processing steps: Reference gene primer amplification in the assay estimated nucleated cell counts. Produced via immunoSEQ multiplex PCR; TCRdb's table is partial and in-frame only. Clone size and V and J calls were adopted from that table, with D and trimming inferred from the DNA. The repertoire holds about 73,000 clones, with over 75% as singletons. This clone was counted a single time. Germline loops: CDR1 SNHLY, CDR2 FYNNEI. The CDR3 runs 21 residues. The V and J ends lost 5 bases and 5 bases, in that order; junction bases with no gene match: 23.

The specimen sequenced was peripheral blood. The receptor's source is a woman aged 60-75 years with acute or convalescent COVID-19. The J gene is TRBJ2-7, the V gene TRBV2; 14 bases fit TRBD2. CDR3 nucleotides: TGTGCCAGCAGTAGAGGACAGACTGGACAGGGGACTAGCGGGAGTATCAACGAGCAGTACTTC. This gives the protein CASSRGQTGQGTSGSINEQYF.